This T cell receptor (beta chain) was captured in a study of blood T cell repertoires in COVID-19. As for the study in general: T cells, B-cell-depleted T cells, or PBMCs provided the cDNA or gDNA that served as material.

Across fewer than 25 US areas, participants ranged in age from about 18 to 90 years. The CDR3 has 13 residues. Germline V gene data show CDR1 as LGHDT and CDR2 as YNNKEL (reference sequence). Trimming took off 1 base at V and 9 bases at J, with 12 bases between the two ends. Clones were read by immunoSEQ multiplex PCR, and TCRdb kept only the in-frame ones, dropping some. In the table there are over 250,000 clones, roughly 91% of which are singletons. Sequencing was carried out using PBMCs or T cells enriched from blood (not recorded which). The sequence was collected from an older woman who had recovered from COVID-19. V is TRBV3-1 (or the pseudogene TRBV3-2) and J is TRBJ1-2, with a tentative D call TRBD1 (5 bases). Written as DNA, the CDR3 is TGTGCCAGCAGCCAAGGCAACAGGCCGAGCTACACCTTC. As protein: CASSQGNRPSYTF.